These 7 T cell receptor beta chains originate from one sample sequenced in a study of T cell responses to AZD1222 COVID-19 vaccine (dated by TCRdb to the early 2020s). The sample's time point label is to be understood as: about 28 days (+/-7) after the second vaccine dose. The method was the immunoSEQ multiplex PCR assay. What TCRdb holds here is the immuneACCESS table cut down to in-frame rearrangements. Part of the clones is not present; checked against another copy, under half of the missing clones reflect an unresolved V gene, and the others are unexplained. This sample is represented by some 190,000 clones; approximately 91% of them were singletons. Around 1.9% of the sample lies in the top ten. The specimen comprised peripheral blood, sampled 28 days after the second AZD1222 dose. All receptors come from an adult who received the AZD1222 COVID-19 vaccine.

This chain links TRBV3-1 (or the pseudogene TRBV3-2) with TRBJ2-7; D ambiguous. The CDR3 extends over 13 amino acids. The germline V gene has CDR1 LGHDT and CDR2 YNNKEL (reference sequence). With 3 bases removed from V and 6 bases from J, the gap between germline ends came to 12 bases. CDR3 in DNA: TGTGCCAGCAGCCAGATTTCCCCTGGCGAGCAGTACTTC. Residues: CASSQISPGEQYF.

This clone was counted only a few times. In DNA form, the CDR3 reads TGCGCCAGCGGCGAAGGGGTAGGGGCCGGGGAGCTGTTTTTT. The encoded protein is CASGEGVGAGELFF. The chain carries TRBV5-1 and TRBJ2-2; possibly TRBD1 for D (5 bases). The CDR3 totals 14 residues. Per germline, CDR1 SGHRS and CDR2 YFSETQ. V was shortened by 7 bases and J by 6 bases, with 16 bases between the two germline ends.

V is TRBV5-6 and J is TRBJ2-3, with 14 bases aligning to TRBD2. Per germline, CDR1 SGHDT and CDR2 YYEEEE. Germline trimming cut 3 bases from V and 4 bases from J; bases unmatched to any gene: 4. There are 16 residues in the CDR3. The CDR3 loop is CASSSGTSGGPDTQYF. The CDR3 nucleotides are TGTGCCAGCAGCTCCGGGACTAGCGGGGGACCAGATACGCAGTATTTT.

This clone has only one observation. The V gene is TRBV19, the J gene TRBJ2-2, with D maybe TRBD2 (5 bases). V was cut by 1 base and J by 5 bases, with 11 bases left in between. The germline V gene encodes CDR1 LNHDA and CDR2 SQIVND (reference sequence). CDR3 length equals 15 residues. The CDR3 DNA sequence: TGTGCCAGTAGTATAGTCGGGGTGTGGACCGGGGAGCTGTTTTTT. This sequence encodes CASSIVGVWTGELFF.

V and J are TRBV7-8 and TRBJ2-3; D is perhaps TRBD1 (5 bases). CDR3 length: 16 residues. In germline, CDR1 is SGHVS, CDR2 FQNEAQ. V dropped 5 bases and J dropped 2 bases, with 17 bases sitting between them. The CDR3 sequence: CASSPHIPGITDTQYF. CDR3 sequence (DNA): TGTGCCAGCAGCCCGCATATACCAGGGATCACAGATACGCAGTATTTT.

The chain employs TRBV7-2 and TRBJ2-3, with 11 bases matching TRBD2. The CDR3 runs to 14 residues. Germline V gives CDR1 SGHTA, CDR2 FQGNSA. With V trimmed by 3 bases and J by 11 bases, 7 bases remained unmatched. CDR3 residues: CASSFGILAGGQYF. Written as DNA, the CDR3 is TGTGCCAGCAGCTTCGGAATTCTAGCGGGGGGGCAGTATTTT. Full variable domain (remainder filled in from reference TRBV7-2 and TRBJ2-3): GAGVSQSPSNKVTEKGKDVELRCDPISGHTALYWYRQSLGQGLEFLIYFQGNSAPDKSGLPSDRFSAERTGGSVSTLTIQRTQQEDSAVYLCASSFGILAGGQYFGPGTRLTVL.

V usage is TRBV9 and J usage is TRBJ2-6, with 7 nucleotides matching TRBD1. From germline, CDR1 is SGDLS and CDR2 YYNGEE. The CDR3 has 17 amino acids. The V segment lost 9 bases and the J segment 0 bases; nucleotides outside the gene matches: 12. The CDR3 reads CANPCARGFSGANVLTF. The CDR3 DNA reads TGTGCCAACCCCTGTGCCAGGGGGTTCTCTGGGGCCAACGTCCTGACTTTC. The full variable domain, its missing parts supplied by reference TRBV9 and TRBJ2-6, is DSGVTQTPKHLITATGQRVTLRCSPRSGDLSVYWYQQSLDQGLQFLIQYYNGEERAKGNILERFSAQQFPDLHSELNLSSLELGDSALYFCANPCARGFSGANVLTFGAGSRLTVL.